The clone carrying this T cell receptor beta chain was counted only a few times. No antigen is known for it. Constant-segment primers were used for 5'RACE, and the resulting TCR alpha and TCR beta cDNA libraries carried sample barcodes and UMIs. TCRdb re-called the 5' RACE reads through MiXCR, storing one row per CDR3 protein. The data hold some 600,000 distinct CDR3 sequences, with 17% observed a single time. These data come from a study of T-cell memory formation after mild COVID-19. Study information: Most TCR clusters belonged to a single donor. Study-wide results and caveats: Confirmation of SARS-CoV-2 specificity was lacking for second-wave clones peaking day 37. Chiefly within CM and EM were the contracting CD4+ clones; CD8+ ones were within EMRA.

Per germline, CDR1 LGHNA and CDR2 YSLEER. V lost 0 bases, J lost 4 bases, and 12 bases lay in between. The CDR3 has 15 residues. The origin of this receptor is an adult woman who had mild COVID-19 (a few samples of this study predate the infection). Cell type and time point are not known. The specimen was PBMCs or a T cell subset sorted from them (not recorded which). This chain joins TRBV4-3 and TRBJ1-2; D is unclear. The CDR3 nucleotides read TGCGCCAGCAGCCAAGACAGGCGTGCGAGCTATGGCTACACCTTC. Its translation: CASSQDRRASYGYTF.